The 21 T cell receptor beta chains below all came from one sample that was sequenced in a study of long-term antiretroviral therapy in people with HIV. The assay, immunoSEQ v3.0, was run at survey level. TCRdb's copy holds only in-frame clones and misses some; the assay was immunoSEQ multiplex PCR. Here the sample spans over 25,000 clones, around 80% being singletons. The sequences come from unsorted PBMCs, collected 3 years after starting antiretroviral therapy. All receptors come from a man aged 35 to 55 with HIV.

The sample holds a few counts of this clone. In nucleotides, the CDR3 is TGTGCCAGCAGCTTTGGTGGGGACAGTAGTTCACCCCTCCACTTT. It yields the protein CASSFGGDSSSPLHF. The J gene is TRBJ1-6, the V gene TRBV5-4, with 7 bases lining up with TRBD1. Germline V gene lookup returns CDR1 SGHNT and CDR2 YYREEE (reference sequence). The CDR3 consists of 15 residues. With V trimmed by 2 bases and J by 9 bases, 8 bases remained unmatched.

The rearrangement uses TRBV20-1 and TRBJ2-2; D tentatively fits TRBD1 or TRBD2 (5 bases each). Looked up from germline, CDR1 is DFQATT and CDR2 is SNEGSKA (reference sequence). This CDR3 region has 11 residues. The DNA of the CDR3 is TGCAGGGGAGAGGGGTGCGGGGAGCTGTTTTTT. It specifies CRGEGCGELFF.

CDR3 nucleotide sequence: TGTGCCAGCAGTTACCCAGATACTGGTGAGCAGTTCTTC. This translates into CASSYPDTGEQFF. The chain carries TRBV6-5 and TRBJ2-1; D remains unclear. The V and J ends lost 2 bases and 9 bases respectively, with 11 bases between them. Germline V gene data show CDR1 as MNHEY and CDR2 as SVGAGI. The CDR3 runs 13 residues.

The CDR3 DNA is TGCGCCAGCAGCCAAGTGGCGGGGCACAATCAGCCCCAGCATTTT. Its protein product is CASSQVAGHNQPQHF. The chain is built from TRBV4-3 and TRBJ1-5, with a weak D call TRBD1 (5 bases). The CDR3 length is 15 residues. The V end was cut by 1 base, the J end by 3 bases, with 10 bases between. The germline CDR1 and CDR2 sequences are LGHNA and YSLEER.

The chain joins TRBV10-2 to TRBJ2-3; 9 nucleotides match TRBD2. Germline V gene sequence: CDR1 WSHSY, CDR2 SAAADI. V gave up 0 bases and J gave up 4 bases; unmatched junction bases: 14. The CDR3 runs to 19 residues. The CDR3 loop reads CASSESTQGGLAIPDTQYF. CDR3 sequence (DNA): TGCGCCAGCAGTGAGTCGACTCAAGGGGGACTAGCAATCCCAGATACGCAGTATTTT.

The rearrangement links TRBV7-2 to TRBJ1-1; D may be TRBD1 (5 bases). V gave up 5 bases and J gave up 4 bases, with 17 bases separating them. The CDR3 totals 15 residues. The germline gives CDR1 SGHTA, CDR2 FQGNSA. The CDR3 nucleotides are TGTGCCAGCAGCCCGAGGGCAGGGTGGGGCACTGAAGCTTTCTTT. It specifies CASSPRAGWGTEAFF.

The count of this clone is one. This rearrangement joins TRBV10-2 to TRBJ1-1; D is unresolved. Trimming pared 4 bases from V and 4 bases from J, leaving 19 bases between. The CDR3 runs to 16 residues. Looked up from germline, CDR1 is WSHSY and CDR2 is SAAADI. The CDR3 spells CASSVVNTPTGTEAFF. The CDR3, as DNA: TGCGCCAGCAGTGTAGTCAACACCCCGACCGGCACTGAAGCTTTCTTT.

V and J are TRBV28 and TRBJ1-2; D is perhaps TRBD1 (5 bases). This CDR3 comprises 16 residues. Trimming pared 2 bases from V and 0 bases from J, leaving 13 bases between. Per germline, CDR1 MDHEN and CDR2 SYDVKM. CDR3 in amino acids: CASSLRQGLANYGYTF. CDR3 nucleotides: TGTGCCAGCAGTTTACGCCAGGGCCTAGCTAACTATGGCTACACCTTC.

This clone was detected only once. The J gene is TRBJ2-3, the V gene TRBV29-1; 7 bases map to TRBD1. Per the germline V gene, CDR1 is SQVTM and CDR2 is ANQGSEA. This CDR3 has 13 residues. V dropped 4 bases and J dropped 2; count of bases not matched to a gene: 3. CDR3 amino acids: CSVATGTTDTQYF. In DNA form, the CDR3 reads TGCAGCGTTGCGACAGGGACCACAGATACGCAGTATTTT.

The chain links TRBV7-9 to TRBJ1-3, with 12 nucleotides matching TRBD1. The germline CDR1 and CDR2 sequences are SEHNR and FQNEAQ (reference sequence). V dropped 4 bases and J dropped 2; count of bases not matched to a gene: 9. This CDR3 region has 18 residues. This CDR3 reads CASSSGTGGGLAGNTIYF. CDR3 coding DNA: TGTGCCAGCAGCTCCGGGACAGGGGGCGGTTTGGCTGGAAACACCATATATTTT.

CDR3 DNA: TGTGCCAGCAGTCCCGGAACCTACGAGCAGTACTTC. Translating gives CASSPGTYEQYF. The chain links TRBV6-6 to TRBJ2-7; no reliable D call. Looked up from germline, CDR1 is MNHNY and CDR2 is SVGAGI (reference sequence). The V gene lost 5 bases and the J gene lost 2 bases, with 7 bases spanning the gap. The CDR3 extends over 12 amino acids.

CDR3 amino acids: CASSYLGSPLHF. The CDR3, as DNA: TGTGCCAGCAGTTACCTTGGGTCACCCCTCCACTTT. V and J are TRBV6-6 and TRBJ1-6; D is unclear. Looked up from germline, CDR1 is MNHNY and CDR2 is SVGAGI (reference sequence). The CDR3 totals 12 residues. V was cut by 2 bases and J by 10 bases, with 6 bases left in between.

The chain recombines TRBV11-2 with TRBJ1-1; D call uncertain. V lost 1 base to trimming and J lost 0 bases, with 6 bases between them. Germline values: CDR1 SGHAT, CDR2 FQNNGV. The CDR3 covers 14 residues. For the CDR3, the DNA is TGTGCCAGCAGCTTAGTGCAGATGAACACTGAAGCTTTCTTT. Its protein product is CASSLVQMNTEAFF.

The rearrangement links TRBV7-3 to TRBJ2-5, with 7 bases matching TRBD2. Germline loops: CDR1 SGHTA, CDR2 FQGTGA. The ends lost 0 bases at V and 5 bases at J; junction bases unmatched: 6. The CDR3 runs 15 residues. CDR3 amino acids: CASSLTLAEKETQYF. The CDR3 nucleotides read TGTGCCAGCAGCTTAACCCTAGCGGAGAAGGAGACCCAGTACTTC. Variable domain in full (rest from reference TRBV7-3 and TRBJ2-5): GAGVSQTPSNKVTEKGKYVELRCDPISGHTALYWYRQSLGQGPEFLIYFQGTGAADDSGLPNDRFFAVRPEGSVSTLKIQRTERGDSAVYLCASSLTLAEKETQYFGPGTRLLVL.

DNA for the CDR3: TGTGCCAGCAGTTACGTTAGGGGGGGCACTGAAGCTTTCTTT. It is translated as CASSYVRGGTEAFF. The chain carries TRBV6-5 and TRBJ1-1; D is perhaps TRBD1 (6 bases). Germline loops: CDR1 MNHEY, CDR2 SVGAGI. The V end lost 2 bases, the J end lost 4 bases, and 11 bases lay between the germline ends. The CDR3 consists of 14 residues.

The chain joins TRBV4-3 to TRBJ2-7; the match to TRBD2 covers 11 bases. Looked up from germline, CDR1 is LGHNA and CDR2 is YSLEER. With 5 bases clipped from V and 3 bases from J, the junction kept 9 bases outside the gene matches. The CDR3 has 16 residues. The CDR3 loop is CASSSGLAEPFYEQYF. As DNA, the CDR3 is TGCGCCAGCAGCTCGGGACTAGCGGAACCTTTCTACGAGCAGTACTTC.

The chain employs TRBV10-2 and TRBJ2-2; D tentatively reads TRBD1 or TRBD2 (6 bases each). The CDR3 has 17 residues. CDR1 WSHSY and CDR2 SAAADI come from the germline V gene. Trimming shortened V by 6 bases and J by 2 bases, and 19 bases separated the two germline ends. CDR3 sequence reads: CASSAPQSGGNTGELFF. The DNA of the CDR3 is TGCGCCAGCAGCGCCCCCCAGTCCGGGGGCAACACCGGGGAGCTGTTTTTT.

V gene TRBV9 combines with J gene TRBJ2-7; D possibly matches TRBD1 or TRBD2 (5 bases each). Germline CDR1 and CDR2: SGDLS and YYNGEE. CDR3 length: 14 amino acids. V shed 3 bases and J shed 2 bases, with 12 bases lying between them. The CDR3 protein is CASSARDGTYEQYF. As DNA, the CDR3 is TGTGCCAGCAGCGCCCGGGACGGAACCTACGAGCAGTACTTC. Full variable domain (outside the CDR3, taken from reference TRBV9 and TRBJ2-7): DSGVTQTPKHLITATGQRVTLRCSPRSGDLSVYWYQQSLDQGLQFLIQYYNGEERAKGNILERFSAQQFPDLHSELNLSSLELGDSALYFCASSARDGTYEQYFGPGTRLTVT.

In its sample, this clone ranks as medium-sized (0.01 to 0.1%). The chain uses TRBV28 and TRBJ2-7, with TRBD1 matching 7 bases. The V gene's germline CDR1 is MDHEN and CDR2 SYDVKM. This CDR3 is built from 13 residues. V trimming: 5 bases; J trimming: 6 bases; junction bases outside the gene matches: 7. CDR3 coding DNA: TGTGCCAGCAGTACCTTAACAGGGGCCGAGCAGTACTTC. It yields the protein CASSTLTGAEQYF.

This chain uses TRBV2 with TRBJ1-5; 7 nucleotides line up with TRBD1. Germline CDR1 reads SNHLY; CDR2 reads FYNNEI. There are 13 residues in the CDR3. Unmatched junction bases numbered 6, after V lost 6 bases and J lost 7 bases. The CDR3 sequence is CASSRDSPQPQHF. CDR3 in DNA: TGTGCCAGCAGCAGGGACAGTCCCCAGCCCCAGCATTTT.

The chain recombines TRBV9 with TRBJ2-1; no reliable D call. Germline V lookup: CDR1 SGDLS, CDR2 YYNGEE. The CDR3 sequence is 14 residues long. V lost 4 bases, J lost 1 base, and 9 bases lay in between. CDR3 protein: CASSPPNSYNEQFF. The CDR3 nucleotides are TGTGCCAGCAGCCCACCAAATTCCTACAATGAGCAGTTCTTC.